This T cell receptor beta chain was sequenced during a study of vaccination effects on CD4 cells after COVID-19. The repertoire was sequenced with immunoSEQ multiplex PCR; TCRdb's copy has only in-frame clones and lacks some. Here the sample spans tens of thousands of clones, about four fifths being singletons. This CDR3 comprises 15 residues. With 1 base clipped from V and 3 bases from J, the junction kept 3 bases outside the gene matches. Germline V lookup: CDR1 KGHSH, CDR2 LQKENI. ViraFEST used viral peptide pools to expand antigen-specific CD4+ T cells before sequencing. Scientists isolated CD4+ T cells after an approximately ten-day culture period ended. Vaccinated participants had no history of SARS-CoV-2 infection and tested negative for nucleocapsid antibodies. Cultivation was performed at two million PBMC per well with 8.5 to 10 IU/ml IL-2 and 10 ug/ml peptides added. The count of this clone is one. Its antigen is still unknown.

The receptor was isolated from a human donor who received a COVID-19 vaccine. The chain uses TRBV18 and TRBJ2-3; 8 bases align to TRBD2. Source: CD4+ T cells from PBMCs cultured with HCoV-NL63 spike peptides, taken before COVID-19 vaccination. The CDR3 nucleotides are TGTGCCAGCTCACCACTAGCGGGGACAACAGATACGCAGTATTTT. Protein sequence: CASSPLAGTTDTQYF.